This is a list of T cell receptor beta chains from one sample in a study of a mutant IDH1 vaccine in newly diagnosed glioma. Method: immunoSEQ multiplex PCR; TCRdb's copy keeps in-frame clones and lacks some. Of 85,000 to 100,000 clones listed, under 90% are singletons. The sample consisted of PBMCs, taken from a glioma patient treated with radiotherapy, temozolomide or both. Receptor source: a woman aged 45-59 years with glioma. The CDR3 runs from the conserved cysteine through the conserved F or W. The D gene is left open where the match is weak. Clone sizes are given selectively: once, few, many, or a class where the clone is expanded.

clone_size | j_call | v_call | d_call | cdr3_aa | cdr3_nt
- | TRBJ2-2 | TRBV21-1 | - | CASSKPARGQGDTGELFF | TGTGCCAGCAGCAAACCAGCAAGGGGACAGGGGGACACCGGGGAGCTGTTTTTT
- | TRBJ2-5 | TRBV6-6 | - | CASSLTAPGETQYF | TGTGCCAGCAGTCTTACAGCCCCGGGGGAGACCCAGTACTTC
- | TRBJ2-5 | TRBV7-3 | TRBD2 | CASSSPGRRGGSAQYF | TGTGCCAGCAGCTCCCCGGGGCGGCGGGGGGGATCGGCCCAGTACTTC
- | TRBJ2-1 | TRBV6-4 | TRBD2 | CASSWTSGGHEQFF | TGTGCCAGCAGTTGGACTAGCGGGGGACATGAGCAGTTCTTC
- | TRBJ1-6 | TRBV10-3 | TRBD1 | CAIRLDRTNSPLHF | TGTGCCATCAGGCTGGACAGGACTAATTCACCCCTCCACTTT
- | TRBJ1-4 | TRBV5-6 | - | CASRRRGSEKLFF | TGTGCCAGCAGAAGAAGGGGTAGCGAAAAACTGTTTTTT
- | TRBJ1-2 | TRBV7-8 | TRBD1 | CASSGLGQGQANYGYTF | TGTGCCAGCAGCGGCTTAGGACAGGGACAAGCTAACTATGGCTACACCTTC
- | TRBJ2-5 | TRBV5-1 | TRBD2 | CASTTAGVQETQYF | TGCGCCAGCACGACAGCGGGGGTGCAAGAGACCCAGTACTTC
- | TRBJ2-5 | TRBV9 | TRBD2 | CASSVASGGYQETQYF | TGTGCCAGCAGCGTAGCTAGCGGGGGCTACCAAGAGACCCAGTACTTC
- | TRBJ1-2 | TRBV19 | - | CASSQQAAILNYGYTF | TGTGCCAGTAGTCAACAGGCGGCTATCCTTAACTATGGCTACACCTTC
- | TRBJ1-5 | TRBV6-1 | - | CASSEALRVNQPQHF | TGTGCCAGCAGTGAAGCGCTTCGGGTGAATCAGCCCCAGCATTTT
- | TRBJ1-1 | TRBV9 | - | CASSPRNRAGAITEAFF | TGTGCCAGCAGCCCCCGAAATAGGGCAGGGGCGATCACTGAAGCTTTCTTT
- | TRBJ1-2 | TRBV27 | - | CASSRMTGDGYTF | TGTGCCAGCAGTAGGATGACTGGGGACGGCTACACCTTC
- | TRBJ2-3 | TRBV30 | TRBD2 | CASQRGGHADTQYF | TGTGCCAGCCAGCGGGGGGGCCATGCAGATACGCAGTATTTT
once | TRBJ1-4 | TRBV6-1 | - | CASSINPQGEKLFF | TGTGCCAGCAGCATTAATCCACAGGGTGAAAAACTGTTTTTT
few | TRBJ1-2 | TRBV5-1 | - | CASSLEGYGYTF | TGCGCCAGCAGCTTGGAAGGCTATGGCTACACCTTC
- | TRBJ1-2 | TRBV9 | - | CASSARETAASGYTF | TGTGCCAGCAGCGCGAGAGAGACAGCCGCTAGTGGCTACACCTTC
- | TRBJ2-7 | TRBV19 | TRBD1 | CASSLQGDSYEQYF | TGTGCCAGTAGTTTACAGGGGGACTCCTACGAGCAGTACTTC
- | TRBJ1-5 | TRBV29-1 | - | CSVESGVGQPQHF | TGCAGCGTTGAATCAGGGGTCGGGCAGCCCCAGCATTTT
- | TRBJ1-1 | TRBV5-6 | - | CASSYSPDTEAFF | TGTGCCAGCAGCTACTCTCCCGACACTGAAGCTTTCTTT
- | TRBJ2-7 | TRBV4-2 | TRBD2 | CASSQGLSGGADEQYF | TGTGCCAGCAGCCAAGGTCTTAGCGGGGGGGCTGACGAGCAGTACTTC
- | TRBJ1-1 | TRBV19 | TRBD1 | CASSPTEKDRENTEAFF | TGTGCCAGTAGTCCAACCGAGAAAGACAGGGAGAACACTGAAGCTTTCTTT
- | TRBJ1-1 | TRBV5-6 | TRBD1 | CASSFRGRFLTEAFF | TGTGCCAGCAGCTTCAGGGGGCGATTCCTCACTGAAGCTTTCTTT
- | TRBJ2-7 | TRBV7-9 | TRBD2 | CASSPSGGGYEQYF | TGTGCCAGCAGCCCTAGCGGGGGCGGTTACGAGCAGTACTTC
- | TRBJ1-3 | TRBV4-3 | - | CASSQSTVPGNTIYF | TGCGCCAGCAGCCAAAGCACAGTTCCCGGAAACACCATATATTTT
- | TRBJ2-2 | TRBV5-5 | - | CASSLRGGELFF | TGTGCCAGCAGCTTGAGGGGGGGGGAGCTGTTTTTT
- | TRBJ1-1 | TRBV7-8 | - | CASRLGNTEAFF | TGTGCCAGCAGGCTGGGGAACACTGAAGCTTTCTTT
few | TRBJ1-1 | TRBV9 | - | CASSPRETEAFF | TGTGCCAGCAGCCCCCGAGAAACTGAAGCTTTCTTT
few | TRBJ1-2 | TRBV12-5 | TRBD1 | CASGEPPTGPYYGYTF | TGTGCTAGTGGTGAACCCCCGACAGGGCCGTACTATGGCTACACCTTC
- | TRBJ1-2 | TRBV19 | - | CASSSRAGGYTF | TGTGCCAGTAGTTCCAGGGCAGGTGGCTACACCTTC
- | TRBJ2-7 | TRBV19 | - | CASSRTVYEQYF | TGTGCCAGTAGTCGGACAGTCTACGAGCAGTACTTC
once | TRBJ2-7 | TRBV20-1 | TRBD2 | CSASGGGEQYF | TGCAGTGCTAGCGGGGGAGGGGAGCAGTACTTC
- | TRBJ2-4 | TRBV5-1 | - | CASSGQYRSGIQYF | TGCGCCAGCAGCGGACAATACAGGTCCGGCATTCAGTACTTC
- | TRBJ2-2 | TRBV5-4 | - | CASSLARGNTGELFF | TGTGCCAGCAGCTTGGCGCGGGGGAACACCGGGGAGCTGTTTTTT
- | TRBJ2-1 | TRBV4-3 | TRBD2 | CASSQAPPGGSSYNEQFF | TGCGCCAGCAGCCAGGCCCCTCCGGGGGGAAGCTCCTACAATGAGCAGTTCTTC
- | TRBJ1-2 | TRBV5-4 | - | CASSLEDRGRGYTF | TGTGCCAGCAGCTTGGAAGATCGGGGGCGAGGCTACACCTTC
- | TRBJ2-2 | TRBV7-6 | - | CASSIGWGGELFF | TGTGCCAGCAGTATAGGATGGGGCGGGGAGCTGTTTTTT
few | TRBJ2-6 | TRBV19 | - | CASKSRGANVLTF | TGTGCCAGCAAGTCCAGGGGGGCCAACGTCCTGACTTTC